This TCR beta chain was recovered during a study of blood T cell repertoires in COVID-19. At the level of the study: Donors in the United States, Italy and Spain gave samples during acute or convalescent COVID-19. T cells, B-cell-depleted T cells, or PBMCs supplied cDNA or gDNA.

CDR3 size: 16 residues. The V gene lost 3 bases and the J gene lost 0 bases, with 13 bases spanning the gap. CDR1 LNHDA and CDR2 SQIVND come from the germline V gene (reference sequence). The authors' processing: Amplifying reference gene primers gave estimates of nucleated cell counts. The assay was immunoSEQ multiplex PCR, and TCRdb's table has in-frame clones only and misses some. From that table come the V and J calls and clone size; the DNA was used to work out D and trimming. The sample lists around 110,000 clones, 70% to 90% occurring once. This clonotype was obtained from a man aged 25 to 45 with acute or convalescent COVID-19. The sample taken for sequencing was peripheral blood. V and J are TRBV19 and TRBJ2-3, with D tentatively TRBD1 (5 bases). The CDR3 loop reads CASSIGALRSTDTQYF. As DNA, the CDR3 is TGTGCCAGTAGTATTGGGGCCCTTAGGAGCACAGATACGCAGTATTTT.